This is a list of T cell receptor beta chains from one sample in a study of tumor-infiltrating lymphocytes in oesophageal squamous cell carcinoma. TCRdb re-derived calls from the PCR reads in MiXCR, one entry per CDR3 protein. The table has approximately 9,400 distinct CDR3 sequences, approximately 60% seen once. Sequencing was performed on esophageal tumor tissue. The receptor source for this set is a female donor with esophageal squamous cell carcinoma. Each CDR3 is given with its conserved first and last residue. Each record gives: V gene, J gene, D gene, clone size, CDR3 protein, CDR3 DNA. D genes are given only for firm matches. Size values are once, few and many counts, or a class for expanded clones, and some rows have none.

TRBV7-3	TRBJ2-7	.	.	CASSFIAGPYNEQYF	TGTGCCAGCAGCTTCATAGCAGGACCCTACAATGAGCAGTACTTC
TRBV5-4	TRBJ2-2	TRBD2	many	CASSLDSALAGADTGELFF	TGTGCCAGCAGCTTGGATTCAGCACTAGCGGGAGCGGACACCGGGGAGCTGTTTTTT
TRBV11-3	TRBJ2-1	.	.	CASSLTSGQGNEQFF	TGTGCCAGCAGCTTAACCTCGGGACAAGGCAATGAGCAGTTCTTC
TRBV7-6	TRBJ2-1	.	.	CASSLAGKVNEQFF	TGTGCCAGCAGCTTAGCGGGAAAGGTCAATGAGCAGTTCTTC
TRBV7-3	TRBJ2-7	TRBD1	.	CASSLDRDSYEQYF	TGTGCCAGCAGCCTGGACAGGGACTCCTACGAGCAGTACTTC
TRBV18	TRBJ2-7	.	.	CASSPRGASEQYF	TGTGCCAGCTCACCAAGGGGGGCCTCCGAGCAGTACTTC
TRBV24-1	TRBJ1-1	.	many	CATSDSGYEAFF	TGTGCCACCAGTGATAGTGGGTATGAAGCTTTCTTT
TRBV6-1	TRBJ2-5	.	.	CASSELGGVYGEQYF	TGTGCCAGCAGTGAATTGGGGGGCGTTTACGGGGAGCAGTACTTC
TRBV11-1	TRBJ1-1	.	.	CASSQDGYEAFF	TGTGCCAGCAGTCAGGACGGTTATGAAGCTTTCTTT
TRBV12-3/TRBV12-4	TRBJ2-3	.	.	CASSPLGVPSTDTQYF	TGTGCCAGCAGTCCTTTAGGGGTCCCTAGCACAGATACGCAGTATTTT
TRBV7-9	TRBJ2-1	TRBD2	many	CASSLRDGTSGNVEQFF	TGTGCCAGCAGCTTAAGAGACGGGACTAGCGGGAATGTTGAGCAGTTCTTC
TRBV7-3	TRBJ2-2	.	.	CASSLTPGPGELFF	TGTGCCAGCAGCTTAACCCCAGGGCCCGGGGAGCTGTTTTTT
TRBV7-7	TRBJ1-2	.	many	CASSIEQGHYGYTF	TGTGCTAGCAGCATTGAACAGGGCCACTATGGCTACACCTTC
TRBV6-6	TRBJ1-1	TRBD1	.	CASVGGTGGLFNTEAFF	TGTGCCAGCGTTGGGGGGACAGGCGGGTTGTTTAACACTGAAGCTTTCTTT
TRBV7-4	TRBJ2-2	.	.	CASSSQGSGELFF	TGTGCCAGCAGCTCCCAGGGGTCCGGGGAGCTGTTTTTT
TRBV7-2	TRBJ2-1	TRBD2	.	CASSRGLAGNEQFF	TGTGCCAGCAGCCGAGGACTAGCGGGCAATGAGCAGTTCTTC
TRBV6-1	TRBJ1-4	.	.	CASSELTGATNEKLFF	TGTGCCAGCAGTGAACTGACAGGCGCAACTAATGAAAAACTGTTTTTT
TRBV28	TRBJ1-5	.	.	CASSDMDQPQHF	TGTGCCAGCAGTGATATGGATCAGCCCCAGCATTTT
TRBV7-4	TRBJ2-3	.	.	CASPRAPQGRRRGPRPHSGGAYF	TGTGCCAGCCCCAGGGCTCCTCAGGGGAGGAGAAGGGGACCCCGACCACACTCAGGGGGTGCGTACTTC
TRBV28	TRBJ1-2	.	.	CASRTSSWLRPGLEGYTF	TGTGCCAGCAGAACCTCTAGTTGGTTACGGCCGGGGTTGGAAGGCTACACCTTC
TRBV5-1	TRBJ1-1	.	.	CASSQGMNTEAFF	TGCGCCAGCAGCCAGGGTATGAACACTGAAGCTTTCTTT
TRBV5-3	TRBJ1-4	.	.	CASSPLAEKLFF	TGTGCCAGCAGCCCCTTGGCGGAAAAACTGTTTTTT
TRBV7-9	TRBJ2-5	.	.	CASSPRPQETQYF	TGTGCCAGCAGCCCGCGACCCCAAGAGACCCAGTACTTC
TRBV7-4	TRBJ1-1	.	.	CASDGVALNTEAFF	TGTGCCAGCGATGGTGTGGCGTTGAACACTGAAGCTTTCTTT
TRBV7-2	TRBJ1-4	.	.	CASSLSAGAGEKLFF	TGTGCCAGCAGCCTCAGCGCGGGGGCTGGTGAAAAACTGTTTTTT
TRBV11-1	TRBJ2-5	.	.	CASSLGRIQETQYF	TGTGCCAGCAGCCTGGGGCGGATCCAAGAGACCCAGTACTTC
TRBV7-3	TRBJ2-5	.	few	CASSLTGGEVETQYF	TGTGCCAGCAGCTTAACGGGCGGGGAGGTGGAGACCCAGTACTTC
TRBV7-2	TRBJ1-1	.	.	CASSLSGSVWNTEAFF	TGTGCCAGCAGCTTATCCGGAAGTGTTTGGAACACTGAAGCTTTCTTT
TRBV12-3/TRBV12-4	TRBJ2-7	.	.	CASSFYAGKNEQYF	TGTGCCAGCAGTTTTTATGCAGGGAAAAACGAGCAGTACTTC
TRBV27	TRBJ2-1	.	.	CASTGGTPYNEQFF	TGTGCCAGCACCGGTGGGACCCCCTACAATGAGCAGTTCTTC
TRBV12-3/TRBV12-4	TRBJ2-6	TRBD1	.	CASSRGQGARGANVLTF	TGTGCCAGCAGCAGGGGACAGGGGGCGCGAGGGGCCAACGTCCTGACTTTC
TRBV28	TRBJ2-7	TRBD2	.	CASSPRGVLYEQYF	TGTGCCAGCAGCCCTCGGGGGGTACTCTACGAGCAGTACTTC
TRBV12-2	TRBJ2-5	.	.	CASRAYSGYEFF	TGTGCAAGTCGCGCATATTCAGGGTATGAGTTCTTC
TRBV6-1	TRBJ1-5	.	many	CASSQTVLYQPQHF	TGTGCCAGCAGTCAAACTGTACTCTATCAGCCCCAGCATTTT
TRBV7-3	TRBJ1-5	TRBD1	.	CASSFGTGKQPQHF	TGTGCCAGCAGCTTTGGGACAGGGAAACAGCCCCAGCATTTT
TRBV7-3	TRBJ2-1	TRBD2	.	CASSLLPGLGRDEQFF	TGTGCCAGCAGCTTATTACCGGGACTAGGGAGGGATGAGCAGTTCTTC
TRBV5-1	TRBJ1-1	TRBD1	.	CASQGAGNTEAFF	TGCGCCAGCCAGGGGGCGGGGAACACTGAAGCTTTCTTT
TRBV7-6	TRBJ2-1	TRBD2	few	CASSFRTGTSGSSYNEQFF	TGTGCCAGCAGCTTCCGGACCGGGACTAGCGGGAGCTCCTACAATGAGCAGTTCTTC
TRBV7-3	TRBJ1-5	.	.	CASSQGRNQPQHF	TGTGCCAGCAGCCAGGGGCGAAATCAGCCCCAGCATTTT
TRBV7-9	TRBJ2-3	.	.	CASSLGSVYTQYF	TGTGCCAGCAGCTTAGGATCGGTCTATACGCAGTATTTT
TRBV7-3	TRBJ2-3	.	.	CASSSFQGDTQYF	TGTGCCAGCAGCTCCTTCCAGGGCGATACGCAGTATTTT
TRBV7-6	TRBJ2-5	.	few	CASSLGQMETQYF	TGTGCCAGCAGCTTAGGACAGATGGAGACCCAGTACTTC
TRBV7-3	TRBJ2-1	.	.	CASSLGRDNEQFF	TGTGCCAGCAGCTTAGGCCGGGACAATGAGCAGTTCTTC
TRBV7-6	TRBJ2-1	.	.	CASSGTINNEQFF	TGTGCCAGCAGCGGGACCATCAACAATGAGCAGTTCTTC
TRBV11-2	TRBJ2-5	TRBD2	few	CASSPYRSGGRQETQYF	TGTGCCAGCAGCCCATATCGGAGCGGGGGGCGTCAAGAGACCCAGTACTTC
TRBV7-2	TRBJ2-2	.	once	CASSLQLTGELFF	TGTGCCAGCAGCTTGCAACTTACCGGGGAGCTGTTTTTT
TRBV11-2	TRBJ2-2	.	.	CASSSRDLNTGELFF	TGTGCCAGCAGCTCCCGGGACTTGAACACCGGGGAGCTGTTTTTT
TRBV7-3	TRBJ2-5	.	few	CASSLGGTVNRETQYF	TGTGCCAGCAGCTTAGGGGGGACAGTAAATAGGGAGACCCAGTACTTC
TRBV7-2	TRBJ1-5	.	few	CASSLGGTGSQPQHF	TGTGCCAGCAGCTTAGGGGGTACAGGGAGCCAGCCCCAGCATTTT
TRBV7-3	TRBJ2-5	.	.	CASSNRGQQETQYF	TGTGCCAGCAGCAACCGTGGACAGCAAGAGACCCAGTACTTC
TRBV19	TRBJ2-7	.	.	CASSSGHYEQYF	TGTGCCAGTAGTTCAGGACACTACGAGCAGTACTTC
TRBV7-9	TRBJ2-4	TRBD2	.	CASSLGSGGAKNIQYF	TGTGCCAGCAGCTTAGGTTCCGGGGGGGCCAAAAACATTCAGTACTTC
TRBV7-2	TRBJ2-1	.	few	CASSFSTWAGNEQFF	TGTGCCAGCAGTTTCTCAACATGGGCCGGGAATGAGCAGTTCTTC
TRBV6-1	TRBJ2-7	TRBD2	few	CASRESGASSYNEQYF	TGTGCCAGCAGGGAAAGCGGGGCAAGCTCCTACAATGAGCAGTACTTC
TRBV7-9	TRBJ1-2	.	large	CASSLEYGSGYTF	TGTGCCAGCAGCTTAGAATACGGGAGTGGCTACACCTTC